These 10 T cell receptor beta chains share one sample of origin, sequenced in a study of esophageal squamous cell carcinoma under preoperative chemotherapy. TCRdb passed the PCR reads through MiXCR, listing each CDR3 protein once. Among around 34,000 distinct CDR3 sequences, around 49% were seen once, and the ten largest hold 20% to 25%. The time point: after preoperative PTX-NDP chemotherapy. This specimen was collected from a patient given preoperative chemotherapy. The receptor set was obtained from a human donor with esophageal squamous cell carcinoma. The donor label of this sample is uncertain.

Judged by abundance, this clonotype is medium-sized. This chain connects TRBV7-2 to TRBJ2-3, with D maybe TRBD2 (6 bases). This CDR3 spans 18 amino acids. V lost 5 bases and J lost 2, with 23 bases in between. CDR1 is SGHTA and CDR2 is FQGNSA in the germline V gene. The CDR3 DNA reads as TGTGCCAGCAGCCGACGGGGGTCCGGGACCCTACTCACAGATACGCAGTATTTT. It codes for CASSRRGSGTLLTDTQYF. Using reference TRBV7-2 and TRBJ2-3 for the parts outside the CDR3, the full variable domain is GAGVSQSPSNKVTEKGKDVELRCDPISGHTALYWYRQSLGQGLEFLIYFQGNSAPDKSGLPSDRFSAERTGGSVSTLTIQRTQQEDSAVYLCASSRRGSGTLLTDTQYFGPGTRLTVL.

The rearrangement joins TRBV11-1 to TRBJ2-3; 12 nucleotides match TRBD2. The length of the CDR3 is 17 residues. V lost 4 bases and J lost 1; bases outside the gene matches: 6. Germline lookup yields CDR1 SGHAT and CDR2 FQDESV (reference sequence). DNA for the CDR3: TGTGCCAGCAGCTCCGGACTAGCGGGATTCGGCACAGATACGCAGTATTTT. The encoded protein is CASSSGLAGFGTDTQYF.

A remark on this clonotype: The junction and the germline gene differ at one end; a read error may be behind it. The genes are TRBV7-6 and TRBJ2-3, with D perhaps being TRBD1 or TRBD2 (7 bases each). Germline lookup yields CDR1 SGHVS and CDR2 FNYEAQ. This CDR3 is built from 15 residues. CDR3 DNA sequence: TGTGGCGGGGGCTTAGGGGGCAGGGACCCAGAGACCCAGTATTTC. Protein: CGGGLGGRDPETQYF.

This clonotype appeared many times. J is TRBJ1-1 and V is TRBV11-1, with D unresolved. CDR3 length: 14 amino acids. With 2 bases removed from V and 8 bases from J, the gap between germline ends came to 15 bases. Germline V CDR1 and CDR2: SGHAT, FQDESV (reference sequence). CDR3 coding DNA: TGTGCCAGCAGCTTAAACATAGTACAAAAAGAAGCTTTCTTT. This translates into CASSLNIVQKEAFF.

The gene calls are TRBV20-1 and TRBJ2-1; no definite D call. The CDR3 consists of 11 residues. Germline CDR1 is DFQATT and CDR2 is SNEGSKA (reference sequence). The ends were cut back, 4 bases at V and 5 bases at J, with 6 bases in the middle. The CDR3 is CSAKQNNEQFF. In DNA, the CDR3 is TGCAGTGCTAAGCAGAACAATGAGCAGTTCTTC.

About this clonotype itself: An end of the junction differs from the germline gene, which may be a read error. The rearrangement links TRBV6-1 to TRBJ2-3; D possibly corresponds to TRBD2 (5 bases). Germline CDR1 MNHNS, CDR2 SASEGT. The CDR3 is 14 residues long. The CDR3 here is CAGSAGRDVDTQYF. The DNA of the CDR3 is TGTGCGGGCAGTGCGGGCCGAGACGTCGATACGCAGTATTTC.

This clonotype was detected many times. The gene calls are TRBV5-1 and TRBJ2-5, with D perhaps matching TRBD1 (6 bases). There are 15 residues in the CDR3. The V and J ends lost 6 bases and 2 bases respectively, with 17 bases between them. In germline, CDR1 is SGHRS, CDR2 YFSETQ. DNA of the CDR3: TGCGCCAGCAACCGGGACAAAGTGGGGCAAGAGACCCAGTACTTC. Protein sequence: CASNRDKVGQETQYF.

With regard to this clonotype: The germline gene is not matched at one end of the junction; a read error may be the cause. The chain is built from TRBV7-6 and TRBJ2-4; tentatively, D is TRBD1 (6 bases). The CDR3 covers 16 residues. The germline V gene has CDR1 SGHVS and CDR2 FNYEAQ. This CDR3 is CASSLEGSRGKNIQYF. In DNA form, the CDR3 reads TGTGCCAGCAGCTTAGAGGGGAGTAGGGGGAAAAACATTCAGTACTTT.

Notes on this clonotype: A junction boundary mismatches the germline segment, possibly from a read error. DNA for the CDR3: TGTGCCAGCAGTTACTCATCCGGCGGGGCGAACACCGATAAGCAGTATTTT. Translating gives CASSYSSGGANTDKQYF. The J gene is TRBJ2-3, the V gene TRBV6-2 or TRBV6-3; TRBD2 is a possible D gene (6 bases). Germline values: CDR1 MNHEY, CDR2 SVGEGT. CDR3 length equals 17 residues.

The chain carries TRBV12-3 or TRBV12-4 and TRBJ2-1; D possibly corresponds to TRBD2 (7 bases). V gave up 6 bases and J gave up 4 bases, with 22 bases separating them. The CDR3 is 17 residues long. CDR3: CASSLWELGGGYNEQFF. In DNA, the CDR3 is TGTGCCAGCAGCCTCTGGGAGCTAGGGGGGGGTTACAATGAGCAGTTCTTC.